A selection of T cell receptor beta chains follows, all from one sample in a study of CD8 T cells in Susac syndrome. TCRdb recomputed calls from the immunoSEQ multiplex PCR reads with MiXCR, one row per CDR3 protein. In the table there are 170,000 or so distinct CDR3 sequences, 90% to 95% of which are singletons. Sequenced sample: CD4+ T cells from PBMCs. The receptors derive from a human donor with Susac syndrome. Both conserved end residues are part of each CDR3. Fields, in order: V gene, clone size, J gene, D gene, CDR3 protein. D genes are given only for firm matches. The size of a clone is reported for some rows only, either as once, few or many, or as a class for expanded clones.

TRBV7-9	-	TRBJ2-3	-	CVEEHRDRSTDTQYF
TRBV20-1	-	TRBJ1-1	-	CSARDVRGVTEAFF
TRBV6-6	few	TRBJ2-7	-	CASSYGTSSYEQYF
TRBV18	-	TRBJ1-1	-	CASSPALGSTEAFF
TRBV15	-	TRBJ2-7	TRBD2	CATSRGRRVSGGPAYEQYF
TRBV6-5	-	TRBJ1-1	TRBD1	CASSRDRGGTEAFF
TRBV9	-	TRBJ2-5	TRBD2	CASNRGSGGQETQYF
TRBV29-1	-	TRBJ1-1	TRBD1	CSVEARDRANTEAFF
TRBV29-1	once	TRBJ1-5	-	CSVGDKQDQPQHF
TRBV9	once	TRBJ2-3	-	CASSVGGVYADTQYF
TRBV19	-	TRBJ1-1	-	CASSKRRPGTPMNTEAFF
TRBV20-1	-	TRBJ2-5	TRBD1	CSARQDRPIQETQYF
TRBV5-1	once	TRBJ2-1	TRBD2	CASSITSGGGNEQFF
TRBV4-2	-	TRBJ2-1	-	CASRLSYGNEQFF
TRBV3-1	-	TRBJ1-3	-	CASSQGRQGHTIYF
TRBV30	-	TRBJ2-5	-	CAWSPRGPETQYF
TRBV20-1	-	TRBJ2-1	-	CSTLRQDEQFF